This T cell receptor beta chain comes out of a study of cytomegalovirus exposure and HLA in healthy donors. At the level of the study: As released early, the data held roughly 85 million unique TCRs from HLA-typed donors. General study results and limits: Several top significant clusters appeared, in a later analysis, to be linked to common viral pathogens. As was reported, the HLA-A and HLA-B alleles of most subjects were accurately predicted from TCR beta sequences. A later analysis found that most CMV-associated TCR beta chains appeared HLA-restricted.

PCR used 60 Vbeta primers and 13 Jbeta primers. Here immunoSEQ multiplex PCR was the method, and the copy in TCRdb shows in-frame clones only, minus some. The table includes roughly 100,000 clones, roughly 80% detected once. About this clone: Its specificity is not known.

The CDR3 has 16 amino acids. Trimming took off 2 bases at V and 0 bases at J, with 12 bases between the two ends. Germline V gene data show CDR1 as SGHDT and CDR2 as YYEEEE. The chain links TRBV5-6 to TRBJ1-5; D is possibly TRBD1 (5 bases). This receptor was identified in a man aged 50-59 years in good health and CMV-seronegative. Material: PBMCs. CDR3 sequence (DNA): TGTGCCAGCAGCTTAAAGCGGGGGATTAGCAATCAGCCCCAGCATTTT. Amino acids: CASSLKRGISNQPQHF.